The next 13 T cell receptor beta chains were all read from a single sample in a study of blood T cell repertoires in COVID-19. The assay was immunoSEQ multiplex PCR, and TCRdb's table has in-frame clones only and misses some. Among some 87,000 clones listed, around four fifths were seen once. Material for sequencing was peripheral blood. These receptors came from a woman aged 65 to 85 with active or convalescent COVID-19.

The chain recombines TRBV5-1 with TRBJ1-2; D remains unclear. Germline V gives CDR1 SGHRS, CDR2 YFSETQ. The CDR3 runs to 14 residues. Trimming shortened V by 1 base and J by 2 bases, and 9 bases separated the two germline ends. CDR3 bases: TGCGCCAGCAGCTTGACACCTCCAAACTATGGCTACACCTTC. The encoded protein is CASSLTPPNYGYTF.

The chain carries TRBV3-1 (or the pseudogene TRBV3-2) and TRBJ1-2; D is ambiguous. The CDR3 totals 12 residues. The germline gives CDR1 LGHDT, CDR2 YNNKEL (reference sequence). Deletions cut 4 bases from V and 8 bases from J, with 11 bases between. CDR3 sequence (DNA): TGTGCCAGCAGCCTCAATTCGGGGGGCTACACCTTC. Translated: CASSLNSGGYTF.

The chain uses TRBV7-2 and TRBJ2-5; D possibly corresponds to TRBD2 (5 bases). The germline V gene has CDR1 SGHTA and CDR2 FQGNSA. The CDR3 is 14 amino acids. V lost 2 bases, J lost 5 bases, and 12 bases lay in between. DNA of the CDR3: TGTGCCAGCAGCTTATTCCGGACTTCGGAGACCCAGTACTTC. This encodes CASSLFRTSETQYF.

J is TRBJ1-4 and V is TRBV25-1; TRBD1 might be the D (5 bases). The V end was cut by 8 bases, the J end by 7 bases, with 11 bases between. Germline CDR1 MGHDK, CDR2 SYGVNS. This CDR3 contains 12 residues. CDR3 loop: CASRGGVEKLFF. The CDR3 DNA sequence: TGTGCCAGCCGTGGGGGGGTTGAAAAACTGTTTTTT.

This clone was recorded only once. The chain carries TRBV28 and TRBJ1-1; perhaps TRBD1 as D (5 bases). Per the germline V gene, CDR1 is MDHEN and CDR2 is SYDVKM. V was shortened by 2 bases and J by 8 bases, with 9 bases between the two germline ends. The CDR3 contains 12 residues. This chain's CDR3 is CASSLPYREAFF. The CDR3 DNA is TGTGCCAGCAGTTTACCGTACAGGGAAGCTTTCTTT.

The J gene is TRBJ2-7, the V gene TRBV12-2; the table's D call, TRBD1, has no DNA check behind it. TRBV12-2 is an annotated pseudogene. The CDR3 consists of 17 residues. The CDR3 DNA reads TGTGCAAGTCGCTTAGACCGCGTCAAGGACATTCATTACGAGCAGTACTTC. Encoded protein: CASRLDRVKDIHYEQYF.

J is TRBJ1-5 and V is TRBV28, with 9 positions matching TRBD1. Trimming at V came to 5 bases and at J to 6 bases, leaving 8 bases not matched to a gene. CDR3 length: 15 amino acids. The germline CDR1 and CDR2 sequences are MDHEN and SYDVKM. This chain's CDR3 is CASSPRGTGSQPQHF. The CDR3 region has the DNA TGTGCCAGCAGTCCCAGGGGGACAGGGTCTCAGCCCCAGCATTTT.

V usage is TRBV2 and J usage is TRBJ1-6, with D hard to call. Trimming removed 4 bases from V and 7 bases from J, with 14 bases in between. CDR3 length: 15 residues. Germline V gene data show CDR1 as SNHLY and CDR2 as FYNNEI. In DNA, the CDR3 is TGTGCCAGCAGTGTATGGCGGGCTTTAAATTCACCCCTCCACTTT. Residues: CASSVWRALNSPLHF.

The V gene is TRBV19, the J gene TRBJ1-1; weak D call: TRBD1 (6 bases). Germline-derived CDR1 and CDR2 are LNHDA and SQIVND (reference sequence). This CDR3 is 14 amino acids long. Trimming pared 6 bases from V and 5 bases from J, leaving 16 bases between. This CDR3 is CASRPPGTPTEAFF. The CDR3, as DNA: TGTGCCAGTAGACCGCCCGGGACACCGACTGAAGCTTTCTTT.

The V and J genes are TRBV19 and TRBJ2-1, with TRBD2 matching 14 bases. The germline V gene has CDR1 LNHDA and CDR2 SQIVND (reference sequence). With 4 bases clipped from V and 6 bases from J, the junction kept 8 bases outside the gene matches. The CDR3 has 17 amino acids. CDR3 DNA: TGTGCCAGTAGTAACCTCCGACTAGCGGGGGGGCCCAATGAGCAGTTCTTC. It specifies CASSNLRLAGGPNEQFF.

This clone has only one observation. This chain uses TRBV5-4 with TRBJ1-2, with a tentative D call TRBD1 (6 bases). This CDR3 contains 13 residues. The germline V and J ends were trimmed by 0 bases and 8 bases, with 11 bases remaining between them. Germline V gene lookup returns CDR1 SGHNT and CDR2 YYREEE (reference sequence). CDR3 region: CASSLARTEGYTF. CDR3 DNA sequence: TGTGCCAGCAGCTTGGCCCGGACAGAAGGCTACACCTTC. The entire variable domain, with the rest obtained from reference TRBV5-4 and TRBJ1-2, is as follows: ETGVTQSPTHLIKTRGQQVTLRCSSQSGHNTVSWYQQALGQGPQFIFQYYREEENGRGNFPPRFSGLQFPNYSSELNVNALELDDSALYLCASSLARTEGYTFGSGTRLTVV.

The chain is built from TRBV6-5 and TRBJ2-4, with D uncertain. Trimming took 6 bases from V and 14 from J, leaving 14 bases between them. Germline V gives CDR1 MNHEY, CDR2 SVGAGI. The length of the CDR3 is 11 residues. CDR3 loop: CASSDRVQEYF. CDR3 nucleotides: TGTGCCAGCAGCGACCGGGTCCAAGAGTACTTC.

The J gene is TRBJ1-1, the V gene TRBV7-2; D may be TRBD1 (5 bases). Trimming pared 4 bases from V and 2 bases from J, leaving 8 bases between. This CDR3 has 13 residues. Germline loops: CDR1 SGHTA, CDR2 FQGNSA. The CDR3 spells CASSYQGNTEAFF. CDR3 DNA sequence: TGTGCCAGCAGCTATCAGGGAAACACTGAAGCTTTCTTT.